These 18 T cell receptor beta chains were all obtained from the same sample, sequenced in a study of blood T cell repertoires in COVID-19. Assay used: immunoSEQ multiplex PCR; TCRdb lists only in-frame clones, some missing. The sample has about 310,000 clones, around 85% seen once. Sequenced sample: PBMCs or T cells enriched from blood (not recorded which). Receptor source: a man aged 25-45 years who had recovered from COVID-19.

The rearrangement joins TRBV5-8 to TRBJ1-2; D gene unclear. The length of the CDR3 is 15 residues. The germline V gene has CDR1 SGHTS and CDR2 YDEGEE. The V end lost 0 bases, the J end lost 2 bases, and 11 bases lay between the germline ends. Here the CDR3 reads CASSLAPGFNYGYTF. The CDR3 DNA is TGTGCCAGCAGCTTGGCCCCGGGATTCAACTATGGCTACACCTTC.

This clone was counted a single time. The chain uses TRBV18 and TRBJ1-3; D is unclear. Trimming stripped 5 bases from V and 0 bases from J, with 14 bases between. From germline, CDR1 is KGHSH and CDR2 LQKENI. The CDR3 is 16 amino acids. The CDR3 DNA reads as TGTGCCAGCTCAAACAGTGGTCCTATCTCTGGAAACACCATATATTTT. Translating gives CASSNSGPISGNTIYF.

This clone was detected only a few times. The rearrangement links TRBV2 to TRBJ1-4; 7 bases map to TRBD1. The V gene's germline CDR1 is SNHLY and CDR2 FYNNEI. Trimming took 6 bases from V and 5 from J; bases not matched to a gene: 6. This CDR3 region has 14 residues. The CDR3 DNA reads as TGTGCCAGCAGAGCCGGGACAGAGAATGAAAAACTGTTTTTT. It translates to CASRAGTENEKLFF.

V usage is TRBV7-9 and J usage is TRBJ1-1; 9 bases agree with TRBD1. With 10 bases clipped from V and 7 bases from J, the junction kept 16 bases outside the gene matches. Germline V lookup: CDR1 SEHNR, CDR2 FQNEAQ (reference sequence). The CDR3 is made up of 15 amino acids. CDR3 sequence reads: CATYVAGQGFDEAFF. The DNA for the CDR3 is TGTGCCACCTACGTGGCGGGACAGGGTTTTGATGAAGCTTTCTTT.

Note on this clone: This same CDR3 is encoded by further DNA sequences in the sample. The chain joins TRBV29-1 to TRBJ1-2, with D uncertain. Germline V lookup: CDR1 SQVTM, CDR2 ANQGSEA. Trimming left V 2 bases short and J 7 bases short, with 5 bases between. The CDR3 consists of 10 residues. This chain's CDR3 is CSVENGGYTF. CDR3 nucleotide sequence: TGCAGCGTTGAAAACGGTGGCTACACCTTC. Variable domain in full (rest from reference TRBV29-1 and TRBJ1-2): SAVISQKPSRDICQRGTSLTIQCQVDSQVTMMFWYRQQPGQSLTLIATANQGSEATYESGFVIDKFPISRPNLTFSTLTVSNMSPEDSSIYLCSVENGGYTFGSGTRLTVV.

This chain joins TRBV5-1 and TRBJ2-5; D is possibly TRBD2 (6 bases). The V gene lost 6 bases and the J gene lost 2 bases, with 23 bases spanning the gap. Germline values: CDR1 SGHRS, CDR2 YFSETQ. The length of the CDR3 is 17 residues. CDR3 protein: CASIPGGVGTRQETQYF. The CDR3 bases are TGCGCCAGCATCCCGGGCGGGGTCGGAACCAGACAAGAGACCCAGTACTTC. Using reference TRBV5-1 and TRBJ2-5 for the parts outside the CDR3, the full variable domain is KAGVTQTPRYLIKTRGQQVTLSCSPISGHRSVSWYQQTPGQGLQFLFEYFSETQRNKGNFPGRFSGRQFSNSRSEMNVSTLELGDSALYLCASIPGGVGTRQETQYFGPGTRLLVL.

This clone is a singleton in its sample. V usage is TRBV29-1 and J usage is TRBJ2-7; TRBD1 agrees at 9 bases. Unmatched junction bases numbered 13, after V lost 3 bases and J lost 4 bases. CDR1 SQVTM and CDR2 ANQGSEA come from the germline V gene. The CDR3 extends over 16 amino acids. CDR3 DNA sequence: TGCAGCGTTGAGGTCGGGACAGGGTTTCAGGATTACGAGCAGTACTTC. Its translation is CSVEVGTGFQDYEQYF.

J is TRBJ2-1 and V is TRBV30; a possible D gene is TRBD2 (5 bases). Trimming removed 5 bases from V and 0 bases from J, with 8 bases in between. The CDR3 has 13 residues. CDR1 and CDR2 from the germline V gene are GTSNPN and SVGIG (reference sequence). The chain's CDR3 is CAWEEDSYNEQFF. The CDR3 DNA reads TGTGCCTGGGAGGAGGACTCCTACAATGAGCAGTTCTTC.

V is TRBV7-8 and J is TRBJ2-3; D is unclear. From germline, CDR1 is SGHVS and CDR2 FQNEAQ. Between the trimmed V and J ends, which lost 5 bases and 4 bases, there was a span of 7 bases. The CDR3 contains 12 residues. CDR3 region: CASSPFADTQYF. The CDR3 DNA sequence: TGTGCCAGCAGCCCCTTCGCAGATACGCAGTATTTT.

The CDR3 nucleotides are TGCGCCAGCAGCCAAAGTCCGGGACTAGGGAACACCGGGGAGCTGTTTTTT. This codes for CASSQSPGLGNTGELFF. The chain joins TRBV4-1 to TRBJ2-2, with 8 positions matching TRBD2. This CDR3 is 17 amino acids long. Per germline, CDR1 MGHRA and CDR2 YSYEKL. The J segment lost 1 base and the V segment lost 2 bases, leaving 6 bases of the junction unmatched.

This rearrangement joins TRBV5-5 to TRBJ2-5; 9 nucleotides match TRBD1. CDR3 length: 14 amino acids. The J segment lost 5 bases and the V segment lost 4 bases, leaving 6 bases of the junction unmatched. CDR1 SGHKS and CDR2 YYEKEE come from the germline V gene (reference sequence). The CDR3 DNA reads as TGTGCCAGCAGCCGGGACAGGGTCAGGGAGACCCAGTACTTC. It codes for CASSRDRVRETQYF. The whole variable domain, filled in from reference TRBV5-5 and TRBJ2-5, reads DAGVTQSPTHLIKTRGQQVTLRCSPISGHKSVSWYQQVLGQGPQFIFQYYEKEERGRGNFPDRFSARQFPNYSSELNVNALLLGDSALYLCASSRDRVRETQYFGPGTRLLVL.

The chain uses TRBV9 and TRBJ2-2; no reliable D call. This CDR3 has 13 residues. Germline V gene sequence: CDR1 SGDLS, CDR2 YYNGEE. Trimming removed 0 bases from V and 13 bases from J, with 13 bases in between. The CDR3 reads CASSVAAAGGLFF. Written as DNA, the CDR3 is TGTGCCAGCAGCGTAGCGGCCGCCGGCGGGCTGTTTTTT. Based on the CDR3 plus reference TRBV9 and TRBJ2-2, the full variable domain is DSGVTQTPKHLITATGQRVTLRCSPRSGDLSVYWYQQSLDQGLQFLIQYYNGEERAKGNILERFSAQQFPDLHSELNLSSLELGDSALYFCASSVAAAGGLFFGEGSRLTVL.

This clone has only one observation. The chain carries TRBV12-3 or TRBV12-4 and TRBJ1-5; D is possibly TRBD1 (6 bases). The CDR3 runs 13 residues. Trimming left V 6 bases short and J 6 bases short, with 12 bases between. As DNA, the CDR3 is TGTGCCAGCAGCCAAAGCAGGGGTCAGCCCCAGCATTTT. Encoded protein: CASSQSRGQPQHF.

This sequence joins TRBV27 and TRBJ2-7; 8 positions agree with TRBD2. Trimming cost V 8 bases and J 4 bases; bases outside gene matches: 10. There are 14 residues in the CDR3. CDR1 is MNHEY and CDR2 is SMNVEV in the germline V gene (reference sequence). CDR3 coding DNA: TGTGCCAGCGCTCCAGCGGGGGAGATTTACGAGCAGTACTTC. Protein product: CASAPAGEIYEQYF.

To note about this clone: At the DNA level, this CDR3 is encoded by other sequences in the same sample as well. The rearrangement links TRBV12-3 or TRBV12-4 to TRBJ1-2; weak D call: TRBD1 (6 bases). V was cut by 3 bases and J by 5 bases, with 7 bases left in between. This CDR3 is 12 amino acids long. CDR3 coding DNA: TGTGCCAGCAGTTTTACAGGGTATGGCTACACCTTC. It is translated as CASSFTGYGYTF.

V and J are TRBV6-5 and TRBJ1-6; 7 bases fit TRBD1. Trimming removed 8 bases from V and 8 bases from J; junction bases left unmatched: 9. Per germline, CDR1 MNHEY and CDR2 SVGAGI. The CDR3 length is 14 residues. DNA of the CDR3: TGTGCCAGCCGATTACAGGGGCGCGATTCACCCCTCCACTTT. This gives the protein CASRLQGRDSPLHF.

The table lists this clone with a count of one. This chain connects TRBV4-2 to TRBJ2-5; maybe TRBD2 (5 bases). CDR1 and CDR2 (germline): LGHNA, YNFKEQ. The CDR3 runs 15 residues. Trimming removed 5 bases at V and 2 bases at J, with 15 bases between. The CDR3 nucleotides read TGTGCCAGCAGCGGAGGAGACGACCGACAAGAGACCCAGTACTTC. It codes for CASSGGDDRQETQYF.

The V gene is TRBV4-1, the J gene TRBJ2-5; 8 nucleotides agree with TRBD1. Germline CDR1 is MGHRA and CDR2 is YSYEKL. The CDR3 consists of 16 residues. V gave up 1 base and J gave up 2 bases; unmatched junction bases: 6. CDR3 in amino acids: CASSQGRDRYQETQYF. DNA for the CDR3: TGCGCCAGCAGCCAAGGCCGGGACAGGTATCAAGAGACCCAGTACTTC.